The 27 T cell receptor beta chains below come from one sample, sequenced in a study of T cell repertoires in aging, cancer and after chemotherapy. Amplification of TCR beta used genomic DNA extracted from peripheral blood. TRB rearrangements spanning V, D and J were amplified using mixed TRB-A/B primers. MiXCR was run by TCRdb on the multiplex PCR reads, yielding one entry per CDR3 protein. The sample lists 1,200 or so distinct CDR3 sequences, roughly a quarter occurring once. The sequenced material came from blood. These TCRs come from a human donor with a solid tumor. The donor label of this sample is uncertain.

This chain links TRBV28 with TRBJ1-1; D is undetermined. The CDR3 length is 16 residues. V dropped 5 bases and J dropped 1 base, with 17 bases sitting between them. In germline, CDR1 is MDHEN, CDR2 SYDVKM. CDR3 coding DNA: TGTGCCAGCAGTCCCAATACCGGATGGCGGAACACTGAAGCTTTCTTT. It encodes CASSPNTGWRNTEAFF.

This clonotype came up a few times. V and J are TRBV11-2 and TRBJ2-3; 11 bases align to TRBD2. CDR3 length: 14 amino acids. The germline gives CDR1 SGHAT, CDR2 FQNNGV. After removal of 5 bases from V and 6 bases from J, the junction contained 4 bases not matched to a gene. The chain's CDR3 is CASSLSGRGDTQYF. The CDR3 DNA reads as TGTGCCAGCAGCCTTAGCGGGAGGGGCGATACGCAGTATTTT.

Within the sample, this clonotype is large (0.1 to 1%). This sequence joins TRBV20-1 and TRBJ2-3; 13 bases fit TRBD2. The V gene end was trimmed by 6 bases and the J gene end by 2 bases; junction bases not matched to a gene: 11. Germline assignment: CDR1 DFQATT and CDR2 SNEGSKA (reference sequence). This CDR3 comprises 17 residues. CDR3 bases: TGCAGTGCGAATGGACTAGCGGGAGCGGGGGTCACAGATACGCAGTATTTT. Translation: CSANGLAGAGVTDTQYF.

V and J are TRBV15 and TRBJ1-3; the D gene is possibly TRBD1 (6 bases). In germline, CDR1 is LNHNV, CDR2 YYDKDF (reference sequence). There are 16 residues in the CDR3. V lost 0 bases to trimming and J lost 2 bases, with 11 bases between them. This chain's CDR3 is CATSRDRGLPGNTIYF. DNA of the CDR3: TGTGCCACCAGCAGAGACAGGGGCCTTCCTGGAAACACCATATATTTT.

V is TRBV24-1 and J is TRBJ2-3; no clear D gene. Germline V gives CDR1 KGHDR, CDR2 SFDVKD. CDR3 size: 12 residues. Trimming took off 0 bases at V and 14 bases at J, with 11 bases between the two ends. CDR3 in amino acids: CATSDLRRGWYF. The CDR3 DNA is TGTGCCACCAGTGATTTGCGGCGAGGCTGGTATTTT.

This chain uses TRBV7-2 with TRBJ2-1, with D maybe TRBD1 (7 bases). This CDR3 comprises 15 residues. V was trimmed by 5 bases and J by 6 bases, leaving 17 bases between them. CDR1 and CDR2 (germline): SGHTA, FQGNSA. The CDR3 bases are TGTGCCAGCAGCCCTCAGGGGGGTGGTGTCAATGAGCAGTTCTTC. Residues: CASSPQGGGVNEQFF.

This clonotype was found a few times. V and J are TRBV6-5 and TRBJ2-4; D not certain. The V and J ends lost 7 bases and 1 base respectively, with 17 bases between them. Per the germline V gene, CDR1 is MNHEY and CDR2 is SVGAGI. The CDR3 totals 16 residues. The CDR3 DNA reads TGTGCCAGCACCGAGAGAGGCCTCGGGGCCAAAAACATTCAGTACTTC. Encoded protein: CASTERGLGAKNIQYF.

The chain is built from TRBV5-6 and TRBJ2-2, with 10 bases fitting TRBD1. The CDR3 has 15 residues. With V trimmed by 5 bases and J by 6 bases, 7 bases remained unmatched. The germline gives CDR1 SGHDT, CDR2 YYEEEE. As DNA, the CDR3 is TGTGCCAGCAGTCCCGGGACAGGGGACCCCGGGGAGCTGTTTTTT. Its protein is CASSPGTGDPGELFF.

Of note for this clonotype: A much larger clone sits a single nucleotide away, making a read error possible. The chain couples TRBV30 to TRBJ1-1, with 8 positions matching TRBD1. Germline V CDR1 and CDR2: GTSNPN, SVGIG (reference sequence). The CDR3 is 12 amino acids. The CDR3 sequence is CARSVGQGVAFF. The CDR3 bases are TGTGCCAGGAGTGTAGGACAGGGCGTAGCTTTCTTT.

A few counts support this clonotype. This rearrangement joins TRBV19 to TRBJ2-3, with D unclear. This CDR3 is 15 amino acids long. Trimming pared 3 bases from V and 0 bases from J, leaving 10 bases between. Germline V gene lookup returns CDR1 LNHDA and CDR2 SQIVND (reference sequence). The CDR3 sequence is CASSITPGSTDTQYF. The CDR3 DNA follows: TGTGCCAGTAGTATTACTCCAGGAAGCACAGATACGCAGTATTTT.

This clonotype was detected only a few times. The rearrangement links TRBV7-9 to TRBJ2-5; 9 nucleotides match TRBD1. The CDR3 is 15 amino acids. The V gene's germline CDR1 is SEHNR and CDR2 FQNEAQ (reference sequence). After removal of 6 bases from V and 4 bases from J, the junction contained 9 bases not matched to a gene. The CDR3 sequence: CASRSQGALGETQYF. In nucleotides, the CDR3 is TGTGCCAGCAGGTCACAGGGGGCTTTAGGAGAGACCCAGTACTTC.

The J gene is TRBJ2-3, the V gene TRBV12-3 or TRBV12-4, with 9 bases lining up with TRBD1. The CDR3 spans 15 residues. After removal of 1 base from V and 5 bases from J, the junction contained 4 bases not matched to a gene. CDR3 sequence reads: CASSLGGQGRDTQYF. The CDR3 region has the DNA TGTGCCAGCAGTTTAGGGGGACAGGGAAGAGATACGCAGTATTTT.

This chain links TRBV5-4 with TRBJ1-2, with D tentatively TRBD1 (5 bases). CDR3 length equals 15 residues. Trimming removed 1 base from V and 5 bases from J, with 15 bases in between. The germline V gene encodes CDR1 SGHNT and CDR2 YYREEE (reference sequence). The CDR3 DNA reads as TGTGCCAGCAGCTTGCCGCTGCAGGGTAGTTATGGCTACACCTTC. This encodes CASSLPLQGSYGYTF.

In this sample, this clonotype turned up a few times. The V and J genes are TRBV20-1 and TRBJ2-7; the match to TRBD2 covers 11 bases. This CDR3 region has 16 residues. The ends lost 6 bases at V and 5 bases at J; junction bases unmatched: 15. Germline V gene lookup returns CDR1 DFQATT and CDR2 SNEGSKA (reference sequence). This CDR3 is CSATPLLAGVLNEQYF. Written as DNA, the CDR3 is TGCAGTGCCACTCCCCTACTAGCGGGAGTTCTAAACGAGCAGTACTTC.

The CDR3 coding sequence is TGTGCCAGCAGCCAACAACCCGGAGGGGGCTACACCTTC. Translating it yields CASSQQPGGGYTF. The V call is TRBV7-3, the J call TRBJ1-2; D is ambiguous. The V end lost 5 bases, the J end lost 8 bases, and 15 bases lay between the germline ends. The germline gives CDR1 SGHTA, CDR2 FQGTGA. The CDR3 totals 13 residues.

CDR3 sequence reads: CASSPREEKLFF. The DNA for the CDR3 is TGTGCCAGTAGTCCGAGGGAGGAAAAACTGTTTTTT. The rearrangement links TRBV19 to TRBJ1-4; D is ambiguous. CDR3 length: 12 residues. The ends were cut back, 5 bases at V and 8 bases at J, with 9 bases in the middle. Germline lookup yields CDR1 LNHDA and CDR2 SQIVND (reference sequence).

This chain joins TRBV7-2 and TRBJ2-1, with no clear D. The CDR3 covers 14 residues. Trimming removed 1 base at V and 8 bases at J, with 12 bases between. CDR1 and CDR2 from the germline V gene are SGHTA and FQGNSA. The DNA for the CDR3 is TGTGCCAGCAGCTTAGGACTGACTTTCGATGAGCAGTTCTTC. The encoded protein is CASSLGLTFDEQFF.

This clonotype is labeled as large (0.1 to 1%). The chain couples TRBV6-5 to TRBJ2-7, with no clear D. The CDR3 consists of 13 residues. Germline CDR1 reads MNHEY; CDR2 reads SVGAGI. The germline V and J ends were trimmed by 0 bases and 0 bases, with 3 bases remaining between them. This CDR3 reads CASSYSDSYEQYF. The CDR3 region has the DNA TGTGCCAGCAGTTACTCGGACTCCTACGAGCAGTACTTC.

The gene calls are TRBV12-3 or TRBV12-4 and TRBJ1-5; D unclear. The V gene lost 1 base and the J gene lost 2 bases, with 12 bases spanning the gap. The CDR3 sequence is 16 residues long. The CDR3 loop reads CASSLVSTIGNQPQHF. The CDR3 DNA is TGTGCCAGCAGTTTAGTCAGCACCATTGGCAATCAGCCCCAGCATTTT.

Concerning this clonotype itself: At one end, the junction sequence differs from germline, possibly due to a read error. The chain recombines TRBV6-5 with TRBJ1-5; D is perhaps TRBD1 (6 bases). The CDR3 is made up of 14 amino acids. Germline V lookup: CDR1 MNHEY, CDR2 SVGAGI. DNA of the CDR3: TGTGCCATCAGTGAACGTCAGGGGTCTCAGCCCCAGCATTTT. Translated: CAISERQGSQPQHF.

This clonotype is categorized as medium-sized. The chain has TRBV25-1 and TRBJ1-2; tentatively, D is TRBD1 (5 bases). Germline V gene data show CDR1 as MGHDK and CDR2 as SYGVNS. The CDR3 loop spans 12 amino acids. Trimming stripped 6 bases from V and 4 bases from J, with 9 bases between. DNA of the CDR3: TGTGCCAGCAGGAGGGGAATCTATGGCTACACCTTC. It translates to CASRRGIYGYTF.

The rearrangement uses TRBV20-1 and TRBJ1-6; 7 positions agree with TRBD1. Germline assignment: CDR1 DFQATT and CDR2 SNEGSKA (reference sequence). This CDR3 has 16 amino acids. The J segment lost 7 bases and the V segment lost 2 bases, leaving 11 bases of the junction unmatched. The CDR3 sequence: CSARYGTASSNSPLHF. DNA of the CDR3: TGCAGTGCTAGATACGGGACAGCAAGTTCCAATTCACCCCTCCACTTT.

Worth noting for this clonotype: This may be a read error, as it is one base from a much larger clone. This chain connects TRBV29-1 to TRBJ2-1, with D possibly matching TRBD1 (6 bases). There are 13 residues in the CDR3. Between the trimmed V and J ends, which lost 8 bases and 5 bases, there was a span of 16 bases. CDR1 is SQVTM, CDR2 ANQGSEA, per germline. The CDR3 loop reads CSFDRDIDNEQFF. The CDR3 DNA is TGCAGCTTCGACCGGGACATAGACAATGAGCAGTTCTTC.

The V and J genes are TRBV7-9 and TRBJ1-2; D gene uncertain. V was pared by 2 bases and J by 3 bases, with 10 bases between. The CDR3 runs 14 residues. Germline V gene lookup returns CDR1 SEHNR and CDR2 FQNEAQ (reference sequence). Written as DNA, the CDR3 is TGTGCCAGCAGCTTATTAGATTTCTACTATGGCTACACCTTC. The encoded protein is CASSLLDFYYGYTF.

Relative to its sample, this clonotype is large (0.1 to 1%). The V call is TRBV30, the J call TRBJ2-7, with unresolved D. From germline, CDR1 is GTSNPN and CDR2 SVGIG (reference sequence). V lost 0 bases, J lost 5 bases, and 8 bases lay in between. CDR3 length equals 12 residues. CDR3 in amino acids: CAWSVLWDEQYF. In DNA form, the CDR3 reads TGTGCCTGGAGTGTACTCTGGGACGAGCAGTACTTC.

The chain joins TRBV10-3 to TRBJ2-3, with TRBD1 identical over 8 bases. The length of the CDR3 is 14 residues. Germline trimming cut 7 bases from V and 4 bases from J; bases unmatched to any gene: 7. Germline values: CDR1 ENHRY, CDR2 SYGVKD. The CDR3, as DNA: TGTGCCATCACCCGGGACAGGAATTCAGATACGCAGTATTTT. Its translation: CAITRDRNSDTQYF.

The chain carries TRBV6-1 and TRBJ2-4, with D uncertain. The CDR3 is 17 amino acids. CDR1 MNHNS and CDR2 SASEGT come from the germline V gene. V lost 1 base, J lost 0 bases, and 13 bases lay in between. CDR3 sequence reads: CASSEGGRWGAKNIQYF. In nucleotides, the CDR3 is TGTGCCAGCAGTGAAGGCGGTCGGTGGGGAGCCAAAAACATTCAGTACTTC.